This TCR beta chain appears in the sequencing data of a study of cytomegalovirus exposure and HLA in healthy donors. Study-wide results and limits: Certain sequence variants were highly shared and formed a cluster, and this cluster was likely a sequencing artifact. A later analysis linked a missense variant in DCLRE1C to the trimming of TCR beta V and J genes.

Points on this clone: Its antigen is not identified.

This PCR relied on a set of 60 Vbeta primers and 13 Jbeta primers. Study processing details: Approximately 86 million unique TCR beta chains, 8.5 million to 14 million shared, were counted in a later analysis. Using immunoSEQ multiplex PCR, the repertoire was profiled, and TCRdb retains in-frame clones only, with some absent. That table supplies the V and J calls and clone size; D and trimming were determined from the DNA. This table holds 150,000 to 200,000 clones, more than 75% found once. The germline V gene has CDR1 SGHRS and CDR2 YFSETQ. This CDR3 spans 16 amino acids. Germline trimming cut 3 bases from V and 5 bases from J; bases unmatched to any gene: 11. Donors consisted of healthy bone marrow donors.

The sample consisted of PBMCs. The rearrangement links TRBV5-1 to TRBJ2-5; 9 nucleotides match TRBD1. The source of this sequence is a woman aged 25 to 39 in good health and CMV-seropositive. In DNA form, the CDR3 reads TGCGCCAGCAGCTCGGCCGGGACAGGGAGTGGGGAGACCCAGTACTTC. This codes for CASSSAGTGSGETQYF.